A single sample gave rise to the 29 T cell receptor beta chains below, sequenced in a study of regulatory T cells in long-lasting Graves disease. Building the TCR beta libraries relied on iRepertoire HTBI primers, and CDR3 regions underwent Arm-PCR. One entry per CDR3 protein, called by TCRdb with MiXCR from the multiplex PCR reads. The sample lists some 250,000 distinct CDR3 sequences, about 17% seen once, with around 15% in the top ten. Documented time point: newly diagnosed GD, antithyroid drugs for less than 3 months. Construction of the TCR library relied on RNA isolated from PBMCs. This sample also belongs to another study, concerning T cells in Graves' hyperthyroidism and ophthalmopathy.

The specimen was peripheral blood mononuclear cells (PBMCs), collected at new diagnosis, from a patient treated with antithyroid drugs. Source of these receptors: a woman in her twenties or thirties with Graves disease.

This clonotype was counted many times. This rearrangement joins TRBV5-6 to TRBJ1-1; D is unresolved. The V end was cut by 10 bases, the J end by 5 bases, with 24 bases between. The CDR3 contains 15 residues. Per germline, CDR1 SGHDT and CDR2 YYEEEE. In DNA form, the CDR3 reads TGTGCCTCCCAGGTGGGAATGGGTCGGGGTACTGAAGCTTTCTTT. It translates to CASQVGMGRGTEAFF.

Ten or more counts support this clonotype. A junction boundary mismatches the germline segment, possibly from a read error. The chain combines TRBV5-1 with TRBJ2-2; 7 bases are a match to TRBD2. In germline, CDR1 is SGHRS, CDR2 YFSETQ. The CDR3 consists of 13 residues. The DNA of the CDR3 is TGTGCCAGCAGCCCACGGGGGGCCGGGGAGCTGTTTTTT. Translation: CASSPRGAGELFF.

About this clonotype itself: Given a much more abundant clone one base away, this may be a read error. The chain uses TRBV2 and TRBJ2-7; D not resolved. CDR3 length: 15 residues. With 6 bases removed from V and 9 bases from J, the gap between germline ends came to 24 bases. Germline V gene lookup returns CDR1 SNHLY and CDR2 FYNNEI. Here the CDR3 reads CASRDADGRRFRQYF. CDR3 DNA: TGTGCCAGCAGGGATGCCGACGGACGGCGTTTCCGGCAGTACTTC.

The chain recombines TRBV7-2 with TRBJ2-3, with 9 bases matching TRBD2. CDR3 length: 15 residues. Trimming at V came to 6 bases and at J to 6 bases, leaving 10 bases not matched to a gene. Per the germline V gene, CDR1 is SGHTA and CDR2 is FQGNSA. The CDR3 DNA reads as TGTGCCAGCAGTTGGACTAGCGCTCGTGGGGATACGCAGTATTTT. Protein: CASSWTSARGDTQYF.

This clonotype came up many times. The chain employs TRBV5-4 and TRBJ1-1; D is possibly TRBD1 (6 bases). Trimming took off 1 base at V and 1 base at J, with 14 bases between the two ends. The CDR3 consists of 16 residues. Germline V CDR1 and CDR2: SGHNT, YYREEE (reference sequence). For the CDR3, the DNA is TGTGCCAGCAGCTTGCTGGGACAAAGGGGGAACACTGAAGCTTTCTTT. Protein product: CASSLLGQRGNTEAFF.

This clonotype has ten or more counts. The chain joins TRBV12-3 or TRBV12-4 to TRBJ2-3, with 9 bases aligning to TRBD2. The CDR3 extends over 17 amino acids. J was trimmed by 4 bases and V by 7 bases; bases with no gene match: 15. CDR3: CASTRTGRTSVADTQYF. CDR3 sequence (DNA): TGTGCCAGCACCAGGACAGGTCGGACTAGCGTGGCAGATACGCAGTATTTT.

Notes on this clonotype: A read error is possible here, since a much larger clone lies one base away. The rearrangement joins TRBV12-3 or TRBV12-4 to TRBJ1-4; D not certain. The CDR3 has 14 amino acids. The germline V and J ends were trimmed by 11 bases and 0 bases, with 13 bases remaining between them. CDR3 bases: TGTGCCTCCACGGCCCATGCAACTAATGAAAAACTGTTTTTT. Protein sequence: CASTAHATNEKLFF.

This clonotype showed up just a few times. This rearrangement joins TRBV24-1 to TRBJ2-3; TRBD2 matches 9 bases. The CDR3 is 16 residues long. V gave up 5 bases and J gave up 6 bases; unmatched junction bases: 11. Germline assignment: CDR1 KGHDR and CDR2 SFDVKD. The CDR3 DNA reads as TGTGCCACCAGTGGTAGCGGGGGCTACTCGACCGATACGCAGTATTTT. Protein sequence: CATSGSGGYSTDTQYF.

This clonotype appeared many times. V and J are TRBV20-1 and TRBJ1-4; D ambiguous. Germline lookup yields CDR1 DFQATT and CDR2 SNEGSKA (reference sequence). This CDR3 contains 14 residues. Trimming stripped 6 bases from V and 0 bases from J, with 11 bases between. For the CDR3, the DNA is TGCAGTGCCCAAGGGATTTCAACTAATGAAAAACTGTTTTTT. It translates to CSAQGISTNEKLFF.

This clonotype was counted a few times. The rearrangement links TRBV6-2 or TRBV6-3 to TRBJ1-2; D gene ambiguous. CDR3 length equals 15 residues. Germline lookup yields CDR1 MNHEY and CDR2 SVGEGT. Trimming stripped 2 bases from V and 5 bases from J, with 15 bases between. The CDR3 DNA sequence: TGTGCCAGCAGTTACGGTGAGGGATTCGAGTATGGCTACACCTTC. Translating gives CASSYGEGFEYGYTF.

V gene TRBV29-1 combines with J gene TRBJ1-4, with D possibly being TRBD1 (5 bases). The V gene's germline CDR1 is SQVTM and CDR2 ANQGSEA. The V end was cut by 4 bases, the J end by 8 bases, with 11 bases between. This CDR3 has 12 amino acids. The CDR3 coding sequence is TGCAGCGTTGCAAGGGGTGGGGAAAAACTGTTTTTT. Translation: CSVARGGEKLFF. Full variable domain (remainder filled in from reference TRBV29-1 and TRBJ1-4): SAVISQKPSRDICQRGTSLTIQCQVDSQVTMMFWYRQQPGQSLTLIATANQGSEATYESGFVIDKFPISRPNLTFSTLTVSNMSPEDSSIYLCSVARGGEKLFFGSGTQLSVL.

This clonotype was observed at least ten times. The chain carries TRBV27 and TRBJ1-2; D call uncertain. This CDR3 spans 13 amino acids. V lost 6 bases, J lost 4 bases, and 12 bases lay in between. Germline CDR1 reads MNHEY; CDR2 reads SMNVEV (reference sequence). CDR3 coding DNA: TGTGCCAGCAGATTTGCGGGAGTCTATGGCTACACCTTC. Residues: CASRFAGVYGYTF.

The chain is built from TRBV5-5 and TRBJ1-5; D possibly corresponds to TRBD1 (6 bases). The CDR3 extends over 17 amino acids. V lost 0 bases and J 2 bases, leaving 15 bases between the germline ends. Germline V gene data show CDR1 as SGHKS and CDR2 as YYEKEE (reference sequence). CDR3 loop: CASSLGLARGGNQPQHF. CDR3 DNA: TGTGCCAGCAGCTTGGGTTTGGCCAGGGGAGGCAATCAGCCCCAGCATTTT.

This clonotype was seen ten or more times. This chain joins TRBV7-9 and TRBJ2-5; TRBD1 agrees at 11 bases. Per germline, CDR1 SEHNR and CDR2 FQNEAQ (reference sequence). The CDR3 totals 14 residues. The V segment lost 5 bases and the J segment 5 bases; nucleotides outside the gene matches: 4. The CDR3 nucleotides read TGTGCCAGCAGCGGACAGGGGGCGTTCGAGACCCAGTACTTC. Residues: CASSGQGAFETQYF.

The gene calls are TRBV25-1 and TRBJ2-7; D possibly corresponds to TRBD1 (6 bases). The V gene lost 6 bases and the J gene lost 5 bases, with 14 bases spanning the gap. Germline CDR1 MGHDK, CDR2 SYGVNS. The CDR3 spans 13 residues. CDR3 region: CASRTGAWDEQYF. The CDR3, as DNA: TGTGCCAGCAGGACAGGAGCTTGGGACGAGCAGTACTTC.

This chain links TRBV27 with TRBJ2-2; TRBD1 aligns across 8 bases. The CDR3 extends over 16 amino acids. Germline loops: CDR1 MNHEY, CDR2 SMNVEV (reference sequence). With V trimmed by 5 bases and J by 1 base, 6 bases remained unmatched. For the CDR3, the DNA is TGTGCCAGCAGTGAATTCGGGACAGGGAACACCGGGGAGCTGTTTTTT. Translating gives CASSEFGTGNTGELFF.

This clonotype has ten or more counts. The chain is built from TRBV3-1 and TRBJ2-5; no reliable D call. The germline V gene has CDR1 LGHDT and CDR2 YNNKEL (reference sequence). V lost 5 bases, J lost 5 bases, and 12 bases lay in between. The CDR3 covers 13 residues. The CDR3 nucleotides are TGTGCCAGCAGCTCGGACCGTCTGGAGACCCAGTACTTC. It yields the protein CASSSDRLETQYF.

This clonotype appeared many times. The chain joins TRBV20-1 to TRBJ1-5; D is perhaps TRBD1 (5 bases). The CDR3 runs to 14 residues. Germline-derived CDR1 and CDR2 are DFQATT and SNEGSKA (reference sequence). Trimming stripped 1 base from V and 4 bases from J, with 11 bases between. CDR3 sequence reads: CSARAGEINQPQHF. CDR3 bases: TGCAGTGCTAGAGCGGGGGAGATAAATCAGCCCCAGCATTTT.

This clonotype was recorded at least ten times. This chain connects TRBV7-9 to TRBJ1-4, with 9 bases lining up with TRBD1. Germline V lookup: CDR1 SEHNR, CDR2 FQNEAQ (reference sequence). The CDR3 loop spans 15 amino acids. J was trimmed by 9 bases and V by 5 bases; bases with no gene match: 10. In DNA, the CDR3 is TGTGCCAGCAGCAACGGGACAGGGTGGCTAAAAAAACTGTTTTTT. It encodes CASSNGTGWLKKLFF.

This clonotype was seen repeatedly, ten times or more. The chain joins TRBV29-1 to TRBJ2-5, with 7 bases lining up with TRBD1. The CDR3 loop spans 14 amino acids. In germline, CDR1 is SQVTM, CDR2 ANQGSEA. After removal of 6 bases from V and 0 bases from J, the junction contained 7 bases not matched to a gene. As DNA, the CDR3 is TGCAGCGTCTCCGGGACAGTGTACCAAGAGACCCAGTACTTC. It yields the protein CSVSGTVYQETQYF.

To note about this clonotype: Since a far larger clone is one base different, this is likely a read error. The chain couples TRBV6-1 to TRBJ1-2; a weak D match, TRBD1 (5 bases). The germline V gene encodes CDR1 MNHNS and CDR2 SASEGT. V was clipped by 6 bases and J by 4 bases, with 18 bases between them. The CDR3 is 15 amino acids. CDR3 sequence (DNA): TGTGCCAGCAGCCCAACCGGGGCCACCATCTATGGCTACACCTTC. Translated, it gives CASSPTGATIYGYTF.

Ten or more counts support this clonotype. The chain combines TRBV5-1 with TRBJ1-2; weak D call: TRBD1 (6 bases). Trimming took 2 bases from V and 8 from J, leaving 10 bases between them. This CDR3 spans 12 amino acids. Germline V gene lookup returns CDR1 SGHRS and CDR2 YFSETQ. For the CDR3, the DNA is TGCGCCAGCAGCTTAGGGGGAACGGGCTACACCTTC. Encoded protein: CASSLGGTGYTF.

This chain joins TRBV18 and TRBJ1-3, with D possibly being TRBD1 (5 bases). Trimming left V 5 bases short and J 1 base short, with 15 bases between. Germline V gene sequence: CDR1 KGHSH, CDR2 LQKENI. The CDR3 totals 16 residues. The CDR3 DNA reads TGTGCCAGCTCATGGCGGGACCCAGGATCTGGAAACACCATATATTTT. Encoded protein: CASSWRDPGSGNTIYF.

This clonotype showed up many times. The chain employs TRBV7-6 and TRBJ2-1, with a tentative D call TRBD2 (6 bases). This CDR3 has 11 residues. Germline CDR1 reads SGHVS; CDR2 reads FNYEAQ. The V end was cut by 10 bases, the J end by 7 bases, with 11 bases between. CDR3 region: CATSGGNEQFF. The CDR3 region has the DNA TGTGCCACCTCCGGGGGAAATGAGCAGTTCTTC.

Concerning this clonotype: A much more abundant neighbour one base away suggests this may be a read error. V usage is TRBV5-1 and J usage is TRBJ1-1; the D is unclear. The CDR3 consists of 13 residues. Germline V gives CDR1 SGHRS, CDR2 YFSETQ. The CDR3 bases are TGCGCCAGCAGCTCCCCACCGAACACTGAATCTTTCTTT. It translates to CASSSPPNTESFF.

This rearrangement joins TRBV5-1 to TRBJ2-7; 10 bases fit TRBD2. Trimming at V came to 7 bases and at J to 2 bases, leaving 9 bases not matched to a gene. Germline CDR1 SGHRS, CDR2 YFSETQ. The CDR3 is made up of 15 amino acids. Here the CDR3 reads CASGLAGERAYEQYF. DNA of the CDR3: TGCGCCAGCGGGCTAGCGGGGGAAAGGGCCTACGAGCAGTACTTC.

This clonotype was picked up many times. Relative to the germline gene, one junction end is altered; a read error may explain this. This chain links TRBV5-5 with TRBJ1-1; 8 bases map to TRBD1. Germline lookup yields CDR1 SGHKS and CDR2 YYEKEE (reference sequence). The length of the CDR3 is 15 residues. CDR3 loop: CASSLQGATNTEAFF. For the CDR3, the DNA is TGCGCCAGCAGCTTGCAGGGGGCTACGAACACTGAAGCTTTCTTT.

This clonotype came up many times. The chain uses TRBV20-1 and TRBJ2-2; 13 nucleotides match TRBD2. The CDR3 spans 19 residues. The trim removed 0 bases at V and 7 bases at J, leaving 14 bases unmatched. Germline V gene data show CDR1 as DFQATT and CDR2 as SNEGSKA (reference sequence). The CDR3 DNA reads TGCAGTGCTAGAGATCATTTAGGGACTAGCGGGGTCCGTCGCGGGGAGCTGTTTTTT. Translating gives CSARDHLGTSGVRRGELFF.

There are many counts of this clonotype. The chain combines TRBV5-1 with TRBJ1-2; tentatively, D is TRBD1 (6 bases). Germline V gene data show CDR1 as SGHRS and CDR2 as YFSETQ. Trimming stripped 3 bases from V and 6 bases from J, with 15 bases between. The CDR3 has 14 amino acids. CDR3 nucleotide sequence: TGCGCCAGCAGCTACGCAGGGGTAATGGATGGCTACACCTTC. Residues: CASSYAGVMDGYTF.